The rows below give T cell receptor beta chains drawn from one sample of a study of blood T cell repertoires in COVID-19. Clones were sequenced by immunoSEQ multiplex PCR, and TCRdb holds only the in-frame ones, with some missing. Counted here are approximately 21,000 clones, about 93% occurring once; the ten biggest clones make up approximately 20%. Sequenced: peripheral blood. These receptors were obtained from a human donor in a cohort sampled during active COVID-19. CDR3s include the opening cysteine and the closing phenylalanine or tryptophan. The D gene is left open where the match is weak. The size of a clone is reported for some rows only, either as once, few or many, or as a class for expanded clones.

>TRBV5-1|TRBJ2-4|TRBD2|.
CASRPGEGNIQYF
TGCGCCAGCCGGCCCGGGGAGGGTAACATTCAGTACTTC
>TRBV13|TRBJ2-7|TRBD2|.
CASSSNSGTSTYEQYF
TGTGCCAGCAGCTCCAATTCCGGGACTAGTACCTACGAGCAGTACTTC
>TRBV6-1|TRBJ2-5|TRBD2|.
CASSERGGRLAGLLETQYF
TGTGCCAGCAGTGAAAGGGGTGGCCGACTAGCGGGGCTTTTAGAGACCCAGTACTTC
>TRBV5-1|TRBJ2-1|TRBD2|.
CASSLPSTSGGGNEQFF
TGCGCCAGCAGCCTCCCGTCGACTAGCGGGGGAGGAAATGAGCAGTTCTTC
>TRBV2|TRBJ2-4|.|.
CASSEMRQLAKNIQYF
TGTGCCAGCAGTGAAATGAGGCAGCTAGCCAAAAACATTCAGTACTTC
>TRBV27|TRBJ1-2|TRBD1|.
CASSSKGTGAYGYTF
TGTGCCAGCAGTAGCAAAGGGACAGGGGCCTATGGCTACACCTTC
>TRBV27|TRBJ2-3|.|.
CASSLAGSSTDTQYF
TGTGCCAGCAGTTTAGCGGGGTCGAGCACAGATACGCAGTATTTT
>TRBV5-4|TRBJ2-1|TRBD2|.
CASAASGGYEQFF
TGTGCCAGCGCAGCTAGCGGGGGTTATGAGCAGTTCTTC
>TRBV9|TRBJ1-4|TRBD1|.
CASSVRQGGEKLFF
TGTGCCAGCAGCGTACGACAGGGCGGTGAAAAACTGTTTTTT
>TRBV10-3|TRBJ1-1|TRBD1|.
CATRTGIGRPEAFF
TGTGCCACGCGGACAGGGATCGGACGACCTGAAGCTTTCTTT
>TRBV11-2|TRBJ1-4|TRBD1|.
CASSFSQTGGYEKLFF
TGTGCCAGCAGCTTCTCTCAGACAGGGGGCTATGAAAAACTGTTTTTT
>TRBV3-1/TRBV3-2|TRBJ1-4|.|.
CASSQRGTNEKLFF
TGTGCCAGCAGCCAACGGGGAACTAATGAAAAACTGTTTTTT
>TRBV4-1|TRBJ2-1|.|.
CASSQGPGVHNEQFF
TGCGCCAGCAGCCAGGGTCCGGGGGTCCACAATGAGCAGTTCTTC
>TRBV6-4|TRBJ2-2|.|once
CASRRDYTGELFF
TGTGCCAGCAGAAGAGATTACACCGGGGAGCTGTTTTTT
>TRBV19|TRBJ2-3|.|.
CASGISMVSTDTQYF
TGTGCCAGTGGCATTTCCATGGTGAGCACAGATACGCAGTATTTT